This T cell receptor (beta chain) was sequenced for a study of blood T cell repertoires in COVID-19. Across the study: Acute and convalescent COVID-19 specimens originated in the United States, Italy and Spain. From T cells, B-cell-depleted T cells, or PBMCs came the material, which was cDNA or gDNA.

In the original workflow: Amplification of reference gene primers was used by the study to estimate nucleated cell counts. Method: immunoSEQ multiplex PCR; TCRdb's copy keeps in-frame clones and lacks some. V, J and clone size are taken as reported in that table, and D and trimming were inferred from the DNA itself. The sample has about 480,000 clones, nearly 90% seen once. Enrolled through a virtual design, the participants were between about 18 and 100 years of age and came from some 25 US areas. Germline CDR1 MGHRA, CDR2 YSYEKL. V lost 5 bases to trimming and J lost 2 bases, with 13 bases between them. This CDR3 is built from 15 residues.

This clonotype was obtained from a woman aged 18-29 years with acute COVID-19. The sequenced material came from PBMCs or T cells enriched from blood (not recorded which). The J gene is TRBJ1-5, the V gene TRBV4-1, with D possibly matching TRBD1 (6 bases). The CDR3 spells CASSDTGNGNQPQHF. The DNA for the CDR3 is TGCGCCAGCAGCGATACAGGGAATGGCAATCAGCCCCAGCATTTT.